This entry is about one T cell receptor (beta chain). The data derive from a study of blood T cell repertoires in COVID-19. Study context: COVID-19 samples, acute and convalescent, were from the United States, Italy and Spain.

After removal of 5 bases from V and 1 base from J, the junction contained 8 bases not matched to a gene. Germline V lookup: CDR1 LNHNV, CDR2 YYDKDF (reference sequence). The CDR3 spans 16 residues. Sequenced by immunoSEQ multiplex PCR; TCRdb stores in-frame clones only, minus some. Of approximately 58,000 clones listed, roughly 90% are singletons. The TCR originated in a human donor in a cohort sampled during active COVID-19. The V and J genes are TRBV15 and TRBJ2-5, with 9 bases that match TRBD1. The sample was peripheral blood. This chain's CDR3 is CATSGKRTGAQETQYF. CDR3 nucleotides: TGTGCCACCAGCGGGAAACGGACAGGGGCCCAAGAGACCCAGTACTTC.